This T cell receptor beta chain was obtained from a study of blood T cell repertoires in COVID-19. Profiling relied on immunoSEQ multiplex PCR, and the TCRdb table lists in-frame clones only, not all of them. The sample lists 160,000 or so clones, 81% seen once, with around 5.3% in the top ten. Input material: PBMCs or T cells enriched from blood (not recorded which). The clonotype was recovered from a woman aged 40 to 50 with acute COVID-19.

This CDR3 is CASSGDRGFFSGAFF. CDR3 bases: TGTGCCAGCAGCGGGGACAGGGGTTTTTTTTCGGGAGCTTTCTTT. This chain connects TRBV27 to TRBJ1-1; 10 bases agree with TRBD1. Unmatched junction bases numbered 14, after V lost 6 bases and J lost 10 bases. CDR1 MNHEY and CDR2 SMNVEV come from the germline V gene (reference sequence). The CDR3 totals 15 residues.